These T cell receptor beta chains were read from a single sample in a study of CD8 T cells in ankylosing spondylitis. MiXCR, applied by TCRdb to the 5' RACE reads, yields one record per CDR3 protein. Seen here are fewer than 200,000 distinct CDR3 sequences, approximately 9.9% observed once, and the top ten hold more than 13%. The sequenced material came from blood, either unsorted or a sorted T cell fraction (not recorded which). The source of these receptors is a female donor with ankylosing spondylitis or in good health (not recorded which). Both conserved end residues are part of each CDR3. The order of the fields is V gene, J gene, CDR3 protein.

TRBV24-1	TRBJ2-1	CATSGFSGRHYNEQFF
TRBV9	TRBJ2-1	CASSGQGAYNEQFF
TRBV2	TRBJ1-2	CASRGTGDSFNYGYTF
TRBV12-3/TRBV12-4	TRBJ1-1	CASSLYGSEAFF
TRBV6-1	TRBJ2-1	CASRIGDIDNEQFF
TRBV7-6	TRBJ2-7	CASSLVGGDEQYF
TRBV4-1	TRBJ2-5	CASSLSVIGLATQETQYF
TRBV7-8	TRBJ2-1	CASRSLFSREPSNEQFF
TRBV6-5	TRBJ2-1	CASSYLGGQPFSIEQFF
TRBV5-6	TRBJ2-1	CASSPGPVVAEQFF
TRBV6-5	TRBJ1-2	CASSYRAIDGYTF
TRBV12-3/TRBV12-4	TRBJ1-2	CASSFRPDHNYGYTF
TRBV6-2/TRBV6-3	TRBJ2-7	CATEGLVDDEQYF
TRBV3-1	TRBJ2-1	CASSHLPGLPRGDEQFF
TRBV12-3/TRBV12-4	TRBJ2-5	CASSFIPKETQYF
TRBV20-1	TRBJ2-3	CSARLAVDTQYF
TRBV5-6	TRBJ2-1	CASSQGQGAFEQFF
TRBV30	TRBJ2-3	CAWSSVWGTDTQYF
TRBV4-1	TRBJ2-1	CASSTHSSVTPYNEQFF
TRBV4-3	TRBJ2-5	CASSYDQFQETQYF
TRBV28	TRBJ1-1	CASSFAGAGDTEAFF
TRBV5-4	TRBJ2-1	CASSLPPSGSYNEQFF
TRBV9	TRBJ1-2	CASSVQQDRAVTF
TRBV28	TRBJ2-2	CASSLRTHYTGELFF
TRBV4-3	TRBJ1-6	CASSLDRNSPLHF
TRBV4-1	TRBJ2-1	CASSQAGTRDEQFF
TRBV5-4	TRBJ2-3	CASSLEMPDTQYF
TRBV9	TRBJ2-2	CASSERDRVTGELFF
TRBV12-5	TRBJ2-1	CASGLVLALSYNEQFF
TRBV9	TRBJ2-7	CASSPSGSSSYEQYF
TRBV2	TRBJ2-7	CASGRSGTSYEQYF
TRBV12-3/TRBV12-4	TRBJ2-7	CASSSGRGNYEQYF
TRBV5-6	TRBJ1-2	CASSSPTGVDYGYTF
TRBV5-1	TRBJ2-1	CASTRTVDNEQFF
TRBV27	TRBJ2-3	CASSYRLGSTDTQYF
TRBV30	TRBJ1-2	CAWAPGQGTYGYTF
TRBV6-2/TRBV6-3	TRBJ2-1	CASSYGGQAKFF
TRBV7-8	TRBJ2-7	CASSFLTPYEQYF
TRBV28	TRBJ2-5	CASSLLAGNQETQYF
TRBV4-3	TRBJ2-7	CASSQDGTSYEQYF
TRBV5-6	TRBJ2-7	CASSLAVGLSYEQYF
TRBV27	TRBJ2-5	CASSSGAETQYF
TRBV5-5	TRBJ2-7	CASSAGTGGSYEQYF
TRBV28	TRBJ1-6	CASSLGDWSASPLHF
TRBV2	TRBJ2-3	CASSEAGHPLEDTQYF
TRBV7-9	TRBJ1-2	CASSPHRGLNYGYTF
TRBV5-6	TRBJ2-7	CASSLGGSISYEQYF
TRBV20-1	TRBJ1-3	CSARGYLNTIYF
TRBV5-6	TRBJ2-7	CASSAAGTGKSYEQYF
TRBV7-6	TRBJ2-1	CASSFRSGSPNEQFF
TRBV14	TRBJ2-7	CASSQEGLAGGPLYEQYF
TRBV9	TRBJ1-2	CASSVTDRDGYTF
TRBV4-1	TRBJ1-1	CASSQAPADTEAFF
TRBV9	TRBJ2-3	CASSDLAGGPLDTQYF
TRBV5-6	TRBJ2-1	CASSLGRAGGEQFF
TRBV27	TRBJ2-5	CASTPGPSGRYQETQYF
TRBV29-1	TRBJ2-1	CSVDPDEQFF
TRBV21-1	TRBJ2-5	CASSPSQTQYF
TRBV6-5	TRBJ1-1	CASSYSGRDTEAFF